This T cell receptor (beta chain) is drawn from a study of early T cells in non-severe SARS-CoV-2 infection. Looking at the study overall: With bulk RNA from unsorted whole blood as input, sequencing yielded unpaired chains.

Researchers attached unique molecular identifiers to individual cDNA molecules. TCRdb fed the 5' RACE reads into MiXCR, producing one record per CDR3 protein. The sample has tens of thousands of distinct CDR3 sequences; about 11% are singletons. CDR3 length: 13 amino acids. V was pared by 4 bases and J by 4 bases, with 8 bases between. Germline assignment: CDR1 MNHNY and CDR2 SVGAGI (reference sequence). This receptor was obtained from an adult who was a healthcare worker with PCR-confirmed SARS-CoV-2 infection or an uninfected control (not recorded which). The rearrangement joins TRBV6-6 to TRBJ2-1, with D unresolved. Material: whole blood. The CDR3 sequence is CASSLDNYNEQFF. In DNA, the CDR3 is TGTGCCAGCAGTTTAGACAATTACAATGAGCAGTTCTTC.